This T cell receptor (beta chain) derives from a study of CD4+ T cells in melanoma. The protocol was immunoSEQ multiplex PCR, while the TCRdb copy is restricted to in-frame clones and leaves out a portion. The sample lists over 100,000 clones; over 80% were seen once. The study's findings and limits: CD8+ T cell, macrophage and B cell function reportedly correlated with neoantigen-specific CD4+ T cells. Reportedly, melanoma neoantigen-specific CD4+ T cells showed varied differentiation states.

Concerning this clone: Its antigen is undetermined.

Germline V gene lookup returns CDR1 SQVTM and CDR2 ANQGSEA. The germline V and J ends were trimmed by 7 bases and 7 bases, with 23 bases remaining between them. This CDR3 has 15 residues. The source material was peripheral blood. The chain recombines TRBV29-1 with TRBJ2-1; D is possibly TRBD1 (6 bases). The clonotype originates from a human donor with melanoma. The CDR3 spells CSGGSGAPGTNEQFF. The CDR3 nucleotides are TGCAGCGGGGGGTCAGGGGCCCCCGGCACAAATGAGCAGTTCTTC.